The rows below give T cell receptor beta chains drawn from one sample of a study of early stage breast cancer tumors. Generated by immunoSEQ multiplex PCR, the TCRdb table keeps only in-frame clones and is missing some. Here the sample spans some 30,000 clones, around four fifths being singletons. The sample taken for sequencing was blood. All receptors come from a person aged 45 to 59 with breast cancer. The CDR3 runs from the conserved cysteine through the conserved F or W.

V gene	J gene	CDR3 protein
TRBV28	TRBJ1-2	CASREQGPLTGYTF
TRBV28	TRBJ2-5	CASQGVLQETQYF
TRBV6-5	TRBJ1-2	CASSGLTGFSYTF
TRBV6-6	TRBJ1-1	CASRPGGADTEAFF
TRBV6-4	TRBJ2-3	CASSDSSDPTDTQYF
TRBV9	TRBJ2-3	CASSRGLAGDGTDTQYF
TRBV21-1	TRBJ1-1	CASSKFPFRGEHNTEAFF
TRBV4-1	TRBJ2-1	CASSQYTSSEGEQFF
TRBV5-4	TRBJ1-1	CASSLEGRGSNTEAFF
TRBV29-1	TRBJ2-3	CSVELDTQYF
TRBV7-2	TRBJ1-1	CASSLGPMNTEAFF
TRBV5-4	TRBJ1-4	CASTKDRGDEKLFF
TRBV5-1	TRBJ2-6	CASSLRWSGGTGANVLTF
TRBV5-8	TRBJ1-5	CASDEGLRIQPQHF
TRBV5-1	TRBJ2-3	CASSNGQNTDTQYF
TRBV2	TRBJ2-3	CASSPTTTSTDTQYF